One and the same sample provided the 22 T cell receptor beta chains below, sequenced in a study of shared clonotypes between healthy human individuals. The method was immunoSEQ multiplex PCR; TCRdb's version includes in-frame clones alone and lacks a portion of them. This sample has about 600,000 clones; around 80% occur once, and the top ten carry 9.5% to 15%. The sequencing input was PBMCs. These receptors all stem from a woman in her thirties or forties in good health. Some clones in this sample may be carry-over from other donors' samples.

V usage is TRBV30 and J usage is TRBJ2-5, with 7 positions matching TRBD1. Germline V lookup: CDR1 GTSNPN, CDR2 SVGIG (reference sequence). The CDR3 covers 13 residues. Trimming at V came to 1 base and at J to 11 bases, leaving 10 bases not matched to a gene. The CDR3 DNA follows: TGTGCCTGGAGTGGGACAGGACCTAAGGAGCAGTACTTC. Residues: CAWSGTGPKEQYF.

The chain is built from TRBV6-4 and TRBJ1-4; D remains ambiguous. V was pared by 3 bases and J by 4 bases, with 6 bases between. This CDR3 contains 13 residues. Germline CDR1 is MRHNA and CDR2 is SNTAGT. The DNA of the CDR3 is TGTGCCAGCAGTGAGGATATTAATGAAAAACTGTTTTTT. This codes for CASSEDINEKLFF.

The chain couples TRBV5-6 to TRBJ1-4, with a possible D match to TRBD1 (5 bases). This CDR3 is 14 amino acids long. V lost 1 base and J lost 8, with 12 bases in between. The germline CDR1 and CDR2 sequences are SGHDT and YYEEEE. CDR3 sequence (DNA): TGTGCCAGCAGCTTGCGGGGGAGTAACGAAAAACTGTTTTTT. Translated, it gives CASSLRGSNEKLFF. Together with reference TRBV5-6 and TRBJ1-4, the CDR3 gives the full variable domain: DAGVTQSPTHLIKTRGQQVTLRCSPKSGHDTVSWYQQALGQGPQFIFQYYEEEERQRGNFPDRFSGHQFPNYSSELNVNALLLGDSALYLCASSLRGSNEKLFFGSGTQLSVL.

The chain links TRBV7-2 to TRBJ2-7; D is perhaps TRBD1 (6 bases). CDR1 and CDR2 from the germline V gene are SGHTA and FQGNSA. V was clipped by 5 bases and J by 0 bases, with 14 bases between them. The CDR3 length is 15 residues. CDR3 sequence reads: CASSPNRVPSYEQYF. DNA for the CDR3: TGTGCCAGCAGCCCAAACAGGGTTCCCTCCTACGAGCAGTACTTC.

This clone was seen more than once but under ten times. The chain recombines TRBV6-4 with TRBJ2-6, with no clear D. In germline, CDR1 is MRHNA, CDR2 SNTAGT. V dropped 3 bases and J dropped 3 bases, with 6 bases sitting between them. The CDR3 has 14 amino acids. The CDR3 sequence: CASSEGFGANVLTF. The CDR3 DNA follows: TGTGCCAGCAGTGAGGGGTTTGGGGCCAACGTCCTGACTTTC.

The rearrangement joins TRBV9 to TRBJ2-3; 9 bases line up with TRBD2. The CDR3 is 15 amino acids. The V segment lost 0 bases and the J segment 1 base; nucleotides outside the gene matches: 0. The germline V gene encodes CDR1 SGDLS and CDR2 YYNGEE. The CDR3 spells CASSVVAGGTDTQYF. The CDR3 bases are TGTGCCAGCAGCGTAGTAGCGGGGGGCACAGATACGCAGTATTTT.

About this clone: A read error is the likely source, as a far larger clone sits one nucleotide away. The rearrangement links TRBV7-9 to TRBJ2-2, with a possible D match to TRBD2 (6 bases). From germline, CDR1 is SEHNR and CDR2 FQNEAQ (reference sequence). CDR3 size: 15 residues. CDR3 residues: CASSSPKIRTGGLFF. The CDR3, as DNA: TGTGCCAGCAGTTCCCCCAAAATAAGGACCGGGGGGCTGTTTTTT.

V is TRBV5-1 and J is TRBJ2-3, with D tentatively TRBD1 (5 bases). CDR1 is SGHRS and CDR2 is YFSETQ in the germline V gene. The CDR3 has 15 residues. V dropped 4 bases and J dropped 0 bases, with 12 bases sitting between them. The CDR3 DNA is TGCGCCAGCAGCGTAGACAGCCCCAGCACAGATACGCAGTATTTT. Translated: CASSVDSPSTDTQYF.

CDR3 residues: CAFLPSGRVGETQYF. The DNA of the CDR3 is TGTGCCTTCCTACCAAGCGGGAGGGTGGGGGAGACCCAGTACTTC. The chain links TRBV30 to TRBJ2-5, with 10 bases fitting TRBD2. The ends lost 7 bases at V and 5 bases at J; junction bases unmatched: 13. Germline V gene sequence: CDR1 GTSNPN, CDR2 SVGIG (reference sequence). The CDR3 is 15 amino acids.

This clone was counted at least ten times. The CDR3 reads CASSKVVGQGFGETQYF. For the CDR3, the DNA is TGTGCCAGCAGCAAAGTCGTCGGACAGGGATTTGGAGAGACCCAGTACTTC. The chain uses TRBV21-1 and TRBJ2-5; the table's D gene call, TRBD1, was not cross checked with the DNA. TRBV21-1 is classified as a pseudogene. This CDR3 has 17 amino acids.

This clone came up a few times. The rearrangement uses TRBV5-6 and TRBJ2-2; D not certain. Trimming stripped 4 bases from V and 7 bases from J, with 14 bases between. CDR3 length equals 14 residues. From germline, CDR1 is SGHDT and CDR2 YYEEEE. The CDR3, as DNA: TGTGCCAGCAGCCCAGGTCCCCAGGTCGGGGAGCTGTTTTTT. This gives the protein CASSPGPQVGELFF.

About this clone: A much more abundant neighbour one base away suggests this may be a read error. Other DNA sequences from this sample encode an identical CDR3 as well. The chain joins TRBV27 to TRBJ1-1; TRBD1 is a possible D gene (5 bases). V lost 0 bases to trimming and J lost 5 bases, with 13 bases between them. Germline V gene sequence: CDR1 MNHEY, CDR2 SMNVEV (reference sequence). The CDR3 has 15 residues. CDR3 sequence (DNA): TGTGCCAGCAGTTTATCTCAGGGTTTGGGTACTGAAGCTTTCTTT. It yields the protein CASSLSQGLGTEAFF.

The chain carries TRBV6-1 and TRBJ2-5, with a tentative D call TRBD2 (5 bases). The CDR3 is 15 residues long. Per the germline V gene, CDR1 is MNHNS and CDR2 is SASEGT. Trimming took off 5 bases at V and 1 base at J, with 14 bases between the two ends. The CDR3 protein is CASSNSVQFQETQYF. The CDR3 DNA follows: TGTGCCAGCAGTAATAGCGTACAGTTCCAAGAGACCCAGTACTTC.

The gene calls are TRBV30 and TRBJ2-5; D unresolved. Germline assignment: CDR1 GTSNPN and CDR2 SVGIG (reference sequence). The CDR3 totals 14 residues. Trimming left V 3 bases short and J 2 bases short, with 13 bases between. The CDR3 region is CAWSRVVGQETQYF. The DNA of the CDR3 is TGTGCCTGGAGCCGGGTGGTCGGGCAAGAGACCCAGTACTTC.

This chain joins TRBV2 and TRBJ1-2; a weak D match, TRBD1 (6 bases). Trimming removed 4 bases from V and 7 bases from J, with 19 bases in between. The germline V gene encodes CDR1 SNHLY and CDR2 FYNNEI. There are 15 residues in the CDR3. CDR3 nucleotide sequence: TGTGCCAGCAGTGTATACAGGGCTCTATCAAGTGGCTACACCTTC. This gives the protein CASSVYRALSSGYTF.

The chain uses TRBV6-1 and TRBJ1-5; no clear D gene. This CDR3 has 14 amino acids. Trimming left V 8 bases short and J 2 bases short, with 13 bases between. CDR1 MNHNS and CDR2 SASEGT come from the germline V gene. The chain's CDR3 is CASVDSGGNQPQHF. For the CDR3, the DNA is TGTGCCAGCGTGGACTCTGGAGGCAATCAGCCCCAGCATTTT.

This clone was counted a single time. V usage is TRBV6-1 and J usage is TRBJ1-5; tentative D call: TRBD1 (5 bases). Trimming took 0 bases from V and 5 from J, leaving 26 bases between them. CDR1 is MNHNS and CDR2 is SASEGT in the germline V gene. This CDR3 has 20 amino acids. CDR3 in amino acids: CASSEAQKGRVAGVDQPQHF. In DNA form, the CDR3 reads TGTGCCAGCAGTGAAGCCCAAAAGGGTAGAGTCGCGGGGGTAGATCAGCCCCAGCATTTT.

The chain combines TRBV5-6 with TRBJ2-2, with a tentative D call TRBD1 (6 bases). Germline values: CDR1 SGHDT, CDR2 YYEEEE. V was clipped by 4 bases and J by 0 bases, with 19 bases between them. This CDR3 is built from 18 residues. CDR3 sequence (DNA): TGTGCCAGCAGCCCTAGAGGCCTAAGACAGGCGAACACCGGGGAGCTGTTTTTT. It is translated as CASSPRGLRQANTGELFF.

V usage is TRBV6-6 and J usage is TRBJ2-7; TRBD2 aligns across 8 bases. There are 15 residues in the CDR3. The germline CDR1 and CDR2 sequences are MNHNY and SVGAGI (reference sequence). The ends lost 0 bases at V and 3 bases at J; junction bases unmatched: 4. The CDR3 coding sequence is TGTGCCAGCAGTTACTCTATAGCGGGACTCTACGAGCAGTACTTC. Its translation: CASSYSIAGLYEQYF.

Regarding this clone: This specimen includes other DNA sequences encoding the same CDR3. The CDR3 reads CASSDGTSGNNEQFF. Written as DNA, the CDR3 is TGTGCCAGCAGTGACGGGACTAGCGGGAACAATGAGCAGTTCTTC. This chain joins TRBV6-4 and TRBJ2-1; TRBD2 matches 13 bases. From germline, CDR1 is MRHNA and CDR2 SNTAGT. This CDR3 region has 15 residues. V lost 2 bases to trimming and J lost 5 bases; unmatched junction nucleotides: 0.

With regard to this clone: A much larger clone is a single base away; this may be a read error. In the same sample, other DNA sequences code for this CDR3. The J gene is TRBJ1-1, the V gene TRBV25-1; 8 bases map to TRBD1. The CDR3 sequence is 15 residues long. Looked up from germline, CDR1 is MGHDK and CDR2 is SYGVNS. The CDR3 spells CASSAMDRDDAEAFF. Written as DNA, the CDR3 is TGTGCCAGCAGTGCCATGGACAGGGATGACGCTGAAGCCTTCTTT.

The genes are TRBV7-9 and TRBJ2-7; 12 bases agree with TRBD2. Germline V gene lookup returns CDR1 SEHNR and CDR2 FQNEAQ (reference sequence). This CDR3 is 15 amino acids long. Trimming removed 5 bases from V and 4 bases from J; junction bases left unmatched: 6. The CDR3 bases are TGTGCCAGCAGCACTAAGACTAGCGGGAGTTACGAGCAGTACTTC. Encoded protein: CASSTKTSGSYEQYF.